The source of this T cell receptor (beta chain) is a study of blood T cell repertoires in COVID-19. The wider study: The United States, Italy and Spain provided the acute and convalescent COVID-19 samples. Sample material is recorded as cDNA or gDNA derived from T cells, B-cell-depleted T cells, or PBMCs.

V lost 5 bases to trimming and J lost 3 bases; unmatched junction nucleotides: 6. The CDR3 is 14 amino acids. The V gene's germline CDR1 is SGHAT and CDR2 FQDESV (reference sequence). Details on this clone: Within the sample, other DNA sequences also encode this same CDR3.

As originally analysed: Cell counts per sample came from amplifying reference gene primers. Some clones are missing from TCRdb's copy, which holds only in-frame ones; the method was immunoSEQ multiplex PCR. The V and J calls and the clone size are those of that table, but D and trimming were determined from the DNA. The sample includes some 220,000 clones, around 84% seen only once; the top ten take 9.7%. The source material was peripheral blood. The rearrangement links TRBV11-1 to TRBJ2-7; 8 positions match TRBD1. The TCR originated in a man aged 45-60 years with active or convalescent COVID-19. The CDR3 region is CASSHPGQGYEQYF. CDR3 in DNA: TGTGCCAGCAGCCACCCAGGACAGGGCTACGAGCAGTACTTC.